A single sample gave rise to the 20 T cell receptor beta chains below, sequenced in a study of breast tumors, draining lymph nodes, adjacent tissues. From the multiplex PCR reads, TCRdb called clonotypes with MiXCR, one entry per CDR3 protein. The table shows fewer than 150,000 distinct CDR3 sequences, with around 21% occurring only once. Axillary draining lymph nodes of breast cancer patients supplied the node samples. Material for sequencing was axillary lymph node tissue. The receptors come from a female donor with breast cancer. Some clones in this sample may be carry-over from other donors' samples.

In regard to this clonotype: A clone one base away is much larger, so this may be a read error. The rearrangement joins TRBV9 to TRBJ2-1; D perhaps matches TRBD2 (5 bases). Germline V lookup: CDR1 SGDLS, CDR2 YYNGEE. The CDR3 contains 15 residues. V lost 0 bases, J lost 4 bases, and 11 bases lay in between. The CDR3 is CASSVGPAVYNEQFF. DNA for the CDR3: TGTGCCAGCAGCGTAGGACCAGCGGTTTACAATGAGCAGTTCTTC.

This chain links TRBV28 with TRBJ1-4; D uncertain. Germline loops: CDR1 MDHEN, CDR2 SYDVKM. This CDR3 is 16 amino acids long. V was pared by 7 bases and J by 6 bases, with 21 bases between. The chain's CDR3 is CASTLNSLGSYEKLFF. CDR3 sequence (DNA): TGTGCCAGCACACTGAACAGTCTGGGTAGTTATGAAAAACTGTTTTTT. Full variable domain (rest looked up from reference TRBV28 and TRBJ1-4): DVKVTQSSRYLVKRTGEKVFLECVQDMDHENMFWYRQDPGLGLRLIYFSYDVKMKEKGDIPEGYSVSREKKERFSLILESASTNQTSMYLCASTLNSLGSYEKLFFGSGTQLSVL.

This clonotype was recorded at least ten times. The rearrangement links TRBV20-1 to TRBJ2-1; 12 nucleotides agree with TRBD2. The V segment lost 5 bases and the J segment 6 bases; nucleotides outside the gene matches: 5. CDR1 and CDR2 (germline): DFQATT, SNEGSKA (reference sequence). This CDR3 is 14 amino acids long. In DNA, the CDR3 is TGCAGTGCTGCGACTAGCGGGAGATTCAATGAGCAGTTCTTC. Translated, it gives CSAATSGRFNEQFF.

This clonotype was counted ten times or more. The rearrangement joins TRBV24-1 to TRBJ2-7; tentatively, D is TRBD2 (5 bases). The CDR3 runs 15 residues. Germline V gives CDR1 KGHDR, CDR2 SFDVKD. V was pared by 4 bases and J by 2 bases, with 14 bases between. CDR3 sequence (DNA): TGTGCCACCAGTGACCGATCCGACGGGACCTACGAGCAGTACTTC. Residues: CATSDRSDGTYEQYF.

This clonotype appeared many times. This chain uses TRBV6-1 with TRBJ1-5; TRBD1 is a possible D gene (6 bases). V shed 3 bases and J shed 7 bases, with 10 bases lying between them. CDR1 and CDR2 from the germline V gene are MNHNS and SASEGT. The CDR3 length is 13 residues. CDR3 loop: CASSDLGQQPQHF. The DNA of the CDR3 is TGTGCCAGCAGTGACCTGGGACAACAGCCCCAGCATTTT.

The V and J genes are TRBV28 and TRBJ1-5, with a possible D match to TRBD1 (5 bases). Germline V CDR1 and CDR2: MDHEN, SYDVKM. This CDR3 comprises 13 residues. V gave up 3 bases and J gave up 5 bases, with 8 bases separating them. This CDR3 reads CASSLAGYQPQHF. The DNA for the CDR3 is TGTGCCAGCAGTTTGGCAGGGTATCAGCCCCAGCATTTT.

This clonotype appeared many times. The V gene is TRBV3-1, the J gene TRBJ1-4; unclear D gene. Trimming took 7 bases from V and 6 from J, leaving 9 bases between them. The CDR3 runs to 12 residues. Germline V gene sequence: CDR1 LGHDT, CDR2 YNNKEL (reference sequence). The CDR3 loop is CASTGWDEKLFF. In DNA form, the CDR3 reads TGTGCCAGCACTGGTTGGGATGAAAAACTGTTTTTT.

In this sample, this clonotype turned up many times. V usage is TRBV4-1 and J usage is TRBJ2-2, with TRBD2 matching over 8 bases. The CDR3 totals 16 residues. The V segment lost 0 bases and the J segment 6 bases; nucleotides outside the gene matches: 6. CDR1 MGHRA and CDR2 YSYEKL come from the germline V gene. CDR3 bases: TGCGCCAGCAGCCAAGAAATCGGGAGGGCAGCCGGGGAGCTGTTTTTT. It codes for CASSQEIGRAAGELFF.

The table lists this clonotype with many counts. The chain employs TRBV4-2 and TRBJ2-2, with 8 positions matching TRBD1. In germline, CDR1 is LGHNA, CDR2 YNFKEQ. The junction had 4 bases not matched to a gene; V was cut back by 4 bases and J by 0 bases. CDR3 length: 16 residues. CDR3 DNA: TGTGCCAGCAGCCTTACGGACAGGGCGAACACCGGGGAGCTGTTTTTT. As protein: CASSLTDRANTGELFF.

As regards this clonotype: A much larger clone sits a single nucleotide away, making a read error possible. The J gene is TRBJ2-1, the V gene TRBV10-3; D is perhaps TRBD2 (6 bases). The CDR3 covers 13 residues. Germline CDR1 is ENHRY and CDR2 is SYGVKD. The CDR3 region has the DNA TGTGCCATCAGGGGTAGCGGATACAATGTGCAGTTCTTC. As protein: CAIRGSGYNVQFF.

The sample holds many counts of this clonotype. The V gene is TRBV24-1, the J gene TRBJ2-7; the D is unclear. Germline V gene sequence: CDR1 KGHDR, CDR2 SFDVKD. This CDR3 contains 11 residues. The V end lost 2 bases, the J end lost 4 bases, and 2 bases lay between the germline ends. The CDR3 nucleotides are TGTGCCACCAGTGATTCTTACGAGCAGTACTTC. Residues: CATSDSYEQYF.

This clonotype has at least ten counts. The V gene is TRBV13, the J gene TRBJ2-7, with no clear D. V was shortened by 0 bases and J by 3 bases, with 6 bases between the two germline ends. This CDR3 comprises 13 residues. Germline assignment: CDR1 PRHDT and CDR2 FYEKMQ (reference sequence). CDR3 in amino acids: CASSLGGRYEQYF. CDR3 nucleotides: TGTGCCAGCAGCTTAGGGGGTCGCTACGAGCAGTACTTC.

This clonotype occurred many times. The chain links TRBV13 to TRBJ2-3; 8 nucleotides align to TRBD1. This CDR3 is 17 amino acids long. The junction had 11 bases not matched to a gene; V was cut back by 0 bases and J by 6 bases. Germline-derived CDR1 and CDR2 are PRHDT and FYEKMQ (reference sequence). The CDR3 spells CASSLGGQGAWIDTQYF. CDR3 nucleotides: TGTGCCAGCAGCTTAGGAGGACAGGGAGCTTGGATTGATACGCAGTATTTT.

This clonotype showed up many times. This chain links TRBV2 with TRBJ2-7, with D perhaps TRBD2 (7 bases). Per the germline V gene, CDR1 is SNHLY and CDR2 is FYNNEI. V lost 5 bases, J lost 5 bases, and 22 bases lay in between. The length of the CDR3 is 16 residues. CDR3 nucleotide sequence: TGTGCCAGCAGTTATCACAGGGTGCTAGGGGGGGACGAGCAGTACTTC. Translated, it gives CASSYHRVLGGDEQYF.

J is TRBJ1-4 and V is TRBV16; D gene ambiguous. V gave up 0 bases and J gave up 7 bases, with 12 bases separating them. The CDR3 is made up of 15 amino acids. Germline loops: CDR1 KGHSY, CDR2 FQNENV. In DNA, the CDR3 is TGTGCCAGCAGCCAATCCGGGAACTGGGGTGAAAAACTGTTTTTT. The encoded protein is CASSQSGNWGEKLFF.

This clonotype has a single count. At one end the junction does not follow the germline gene, possibly because of a read error. The rearrangement uses TRBV14 and TRBJ2-5, with D unresolved. CDR1 is SGHDN, CDR2 FVKESK, per germline. This CDR3 comprises 14 residues. The CDR3 nucleotides are TGTGCCAGCAGCCAAGACTCGGGCCAAGGGACCCAGTACTTC. It is translated as CASSQDSGQGTQYF. Using reference TRBV14 and TRBJ2-5 for the parts outside the CDR3, the full variable domain is EAGVTQFPSHSVIEKGQTVTLRCDPISGHDNLYWYRRVMGKEIKFLLHFVKESKQDESGMPNNRFLAERTGGTYSTLKVQPAELEDSGVYFCASSQDSGQGTQYFGPGTRLLVL.

This clonotype was observed many times. The V and J genes are TRBV18 and TRBJ1-6; no clear D gene. This CDR3 region has 14 residues. CDR1 and CDR2 (germline): KGHSH, LQKENI. The V gene lost 1 base and the J gene lost 5 bases, with 6 bases spanning the gap. This CDR3 is CASSPQGDNSPLHF. Written as DNA, the CDR3 is TGTGCCAGCTCACCACAGGGAGATAATTCACCCCTCCACTTT. The variable domain in full, with the rest retrieved from reference TRBV18 and TRBJ1-6, is NAGVMQNPRHLVRRRGQEARLRCSPMKGHSHVYWYRQLPEEGLKFMVYLQKENIIDESGMPKERFSAEFPKEGPSILRIQQVVRGDSAAYFCASSPQGDNSPLHFGNGTRLTVT.

Only a few counts were recorded for this clonotype. V gene TRBV6-6 combines with J gene TRBJ1-5; possibly TRBD1 for D (6 bases). The CDR3 consists of 16 residues. Germline-derived CDR1 and CDR2 are MNHNY and SVGAGI (reference sequence). Trimming took off 5 bases at V and 2 bases at J, with 16 bases between the two ends. The CDR3 sequence: CASSPRGGFGNQPQHF. CDR3 nucleotide sequence: TGTGCCAGCAGTCCCAGAGGGGGATTTGGCAATCAGCCCCAGCATTTT.

This clonotype was found many times. CDR3 in DNA: TGTGCCATCGGGTCCCCTTTAGGGGGGGTAAACACCGGGGAGCTGTTTTTT. This encodes CAIGSPLGGVNTGELFF. This chain connects TRBV10-3 to TRBJ2-2; possible D gene TRBD2, 7 bases. This CDR3 is 17 amino acids long. V lost 8 bases and J lost 2, with 21 bases in between. The germline CDR1 and CDR2 sequences are ENHRY and SYGVKD.

This clonotype has ten or more counts. V and J are TRBV7-2 and TRBJ1-4; D gene uncertain. The germline V and J ends were trimmed by 7 bases and 0 bases, with 6 bases remaining between them. This CDR3 contains 13 residues. From germline, CDR1 is SGHTA and CDR2 FQGNSA. In nucleotides, the CDR3 is TGTGCCAGCACAGAGTCAACTAATGAAAAACTGTTTTTT. As protein: CASTESTNEKLFF.